This is a list of T cell receptor beta chains from one sample in a study of T cell changes during pregnancy in multiple sclerosis. Produced via immunoSEQ multiplex PCR; TCRdb's table is partial and in-frame only. The sample consists of 40,000 to 45,000 clones, 75% to 90% of them appearing once. The input for sequencing was CD4+ T cells from peripheral blood mononuclear cells, taken in the first trimester of pregnancy. Receptor source: a female donor with multiple sclerosis, enrolled in a pregnancy study. Both conserved end residues are part of each CDR3. Each record gives: J gene, CDR3 length, clone size, V gene, CDR3 protein. The listing skips clone size in some rows; elsewhere it reads once, few, many or a size class.

>TRBJ1-2|18|-|TRBV18
CASSEPGQGGFIFYGYTF
>TRBJ2-5|15|-|TRBV19
CASRSLAGGGETQYF
>TRBJ1-5|18|-|TRBV4-1
CASSHNRDRGYSNQPQHF
>TRBJ1-2|12|-|TRBV30
CAWSNPGGGYTF
>TRBJ2-7|15|few|TRBV5-1
CASSLEIGRSDEQYF
>TRBJ2-3|14|-|TRBV10-3
CAIIFSRVTDTQYF
>TRBJ1-3|15|-|TRBV2
CASSLQLYSGNTIYF
>TRBJ1-1|14|-|TRBV29-1
CSVQPRQANTEAFF
>TRBJ2-3|15|once|TRBV19
CASSQLAGEGGTQYF
>TRBJ2-1|16|-|TRBV5-1
CASSLEYGSVGNEQFF
>TRBJ2-1|15|-|TRBV5-4
CASSLALAGLNEQFF
>TRBJ2-5|14|-|TRBV10-3
CAISEDRVGETQYF
>TRBJ2-7|15|-|TRBV27
CASSAWTASSYEQYF
>TRBJ2-7|12|-|TRBV30
CAWTSGSYEQYF
>TRBJ2-1|15|-|TRBV5-1
CASSRTSEPYNEQFF
>TRBJ2-7|17|-|TRBV10-3
CAISPGLAGGGVSEQYF
>TRBJ1-3|16|-|TRBV7-9
CASSPRDRHSGNTIYF
>TRBJ2-6|13|-|TRBV6-5
CASTRAGANVLTF
>TRBJ2-3|14|-|TRBV28
CASRGLAGLDTQYF
>TRBJ2-7|13|-|TRBV5-1
CASSLGDIYEQYF
>TRBJ1-5|16|-|TRBV5-1
CASSLEGGAVDRPQHF
>TRBJ1-2|14|-|TRBV6-5
CASRGTGGKNGYTF
>TRBJ1-4|16|-|TRBV28
CASRTAGATTNEKLFF
>TRBJ2-7|15|-|TRBV29-1
CSVEDKVGREGQQYF
>TRBJ2-7|14|-|TRBV5-4
CASSFPGGGGEQYF
>TRBJ2-7|15|-|TRBV28
CASSSPGLAGGEQYF
>TRBJ2-3|14|-|TRBV29-1
CSVARVVRTDTQYF
>TRBJ1-5|14|-|TRBV10-3
CAISEGGEAQPQHF
>TRBJ1-1|15|-|TRBV18
CASSPSGVWDTEAFF
>TRBJ2-3|15|once|TRBV5-6
CASRISGSSRDTQYF
>TRBJ2-3|15|-|TRBV5-1
CASSLEAGVTDTQYF
>TRBJ2-1|15|-|TRBV19
CASSPLGGLYNEQFF
>TRBJ1-1|15|-|TRBV4-1
CASSRPLPGSTEAFF
>TRBJ2-7|17|-|TRBV12-5
CASGPRLWGRDSYEQYF
>TRBJ2-7|16|-|TRBV4-1
CASSQGSTVSSYEQYF
>TRBJ2-1|16|-|TRBV19
CASSQLAGVTYNEQFF
>TRBJ2-2|13|-|TRBV4-3
CASSRQNTGELFF
>TRBJ2-7|14|-|TRBV9
CASSVGTSIYEQYF
>TRBJ2-5|16|-|TRBV10-2
CASSEWLAEYQETQYF
>TRBJ1-2|14|-|TRBV19
CASSIVRQGYGYTF
>TRBJ1-4|15|-|TRBV5-6
CASSLAQTDLRELFF
>TRBJ2-5|13|few|TRBV30
CAWSFTTQETQYF
>TRBJ2-7|14|-|TRBV7-2
CASSPASREDEQYF
>TRBJ2-2|16|once|TRBV10-3
CAITPRNRANTGELFF
>TRBJ1-2|11|-|TRBV6-1
CAGGQAGGYTF
>TRBJ1-2|16|-|TRBV4-2
CASSQGPSAGGLGYTF
>TRBJ2-3|15|-|TRBV10-3
CAITFSGGPTDTQYF
>TRBJ2-1|14|-|TRBV29-1
CSAPGQGDYNEQFF
>TRBJ2-1|16|few|TRBV5-4
CASSLPGAGGYNEQFF
>TRBJ2-7|12|-|TRBV6-6
CASSSEQYEQYF
>TRBJ2-5|14|-|TRBV2
CASRTRGRIETQYF
>TRBJ2-1|14|-|TRBV29-1
CSVSRTSGRGEQFF
>TRBJ2-1|16|-|TRBV5-4
CASSLGGLLSYNEQFF
>TRBJ2-1|16|once|TRBV18
CASSPRLAGGLNEQFF